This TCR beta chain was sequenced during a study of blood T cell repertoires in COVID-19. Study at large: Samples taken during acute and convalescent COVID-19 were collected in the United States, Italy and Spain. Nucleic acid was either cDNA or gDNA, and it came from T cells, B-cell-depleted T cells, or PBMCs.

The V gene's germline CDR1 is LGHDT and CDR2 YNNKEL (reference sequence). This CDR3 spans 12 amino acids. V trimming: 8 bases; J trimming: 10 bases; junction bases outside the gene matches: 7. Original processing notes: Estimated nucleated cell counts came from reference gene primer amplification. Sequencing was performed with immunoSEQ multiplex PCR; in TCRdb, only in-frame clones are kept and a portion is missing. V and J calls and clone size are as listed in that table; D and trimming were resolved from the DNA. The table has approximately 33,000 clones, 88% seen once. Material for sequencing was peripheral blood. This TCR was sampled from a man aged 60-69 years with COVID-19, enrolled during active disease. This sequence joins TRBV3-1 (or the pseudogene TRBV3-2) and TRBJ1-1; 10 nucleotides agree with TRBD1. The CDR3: CASGQGGFGAFF. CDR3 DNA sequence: TGTGCCAGCGGACAGGGGGGTTTCGGAGCTTTCTTT.